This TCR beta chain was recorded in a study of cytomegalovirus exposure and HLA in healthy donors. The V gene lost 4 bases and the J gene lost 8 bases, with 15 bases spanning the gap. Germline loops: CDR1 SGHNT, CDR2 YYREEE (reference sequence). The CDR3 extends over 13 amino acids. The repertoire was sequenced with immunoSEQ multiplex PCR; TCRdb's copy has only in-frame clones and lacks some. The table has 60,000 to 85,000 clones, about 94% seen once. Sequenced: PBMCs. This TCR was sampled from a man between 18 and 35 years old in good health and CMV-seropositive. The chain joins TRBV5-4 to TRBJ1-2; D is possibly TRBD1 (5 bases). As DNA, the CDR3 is TGTGCCAGCAGCGCCGGGGGGTCGGGAGGCTACACCTTC. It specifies CASSAGGSGGYTF.